Only one count was recorded for the clone carrying this T cell receptor (beta chain). Germline V gene data show CDR1 as MGHRA and CDR2 as YSYEKL. Between the trimmed V and J ends, which lost 0 bases and 4 bases, there was a span of 10 bases. The CDR3 runs 15 residues. The data stem from a study of cytomegalovirus exposure and HLA in healthy donors. Primers for the PCR totalled 60 Vbeta and 13 Jbeta. Profiling relied on immunoSEQ multiplex PCR, and the TCRdb table lists in-frame clones only, not all of them. This table holds under 200,000 clones, about 81% found once. The sequence was collected from a girl aged 2-9 years in good health and CMV-seropositive. The sequenced material came from PBMCs. This rearrangement joins TRBV4-1 to TRBJ1-5, with D unresolved. In nucleotides, the CDR3 is TGCGCCAGCAGCCAAGAGGTGGCCCCGAATCAGCCCCAGCATTTT. Protein sequence: CASSQEVAPNQPQHF.